These 5 T cell receptor beta chains originate from one sample sequenced in a study of blood T cell repertoires in COVID-19. TCRdb's table, derived via immunoSEQ multiplex PCR, lists solely in-frame clones and lacks some. Among 300,000 to 350,000 clones, around 91% were seen once, and the ten largest hold 3.5% to 4.5%. The sequenced sample was PBMCs or T cells enriched from blood (not recorded which). These receptors all stem from a young woman with acute COVID-19.

The V gene is TRBV5-5, the J gene TRBJ2-2; 8 bases are a match to TRBD1. The V and J ends lost 1 base and 5 bases, in that order; junction bases with no gene match: 4. From germline, CDR1 is SGHKS and CDR2 YYEKEE (reference sequence). The CDR3 runs 15 residues. Written as DNA, the CDR3 is TGTGCCAGCAGCTTGTGGACAGGGAGGACCGGGGAGCTGTTTTTT. Amino acids: CASSLWTGRTGELFF.

The chain carries TRBV7-6 and TRBJ2-1; 8 bases are shared with TRBD2. Germline V gene lookup returns CDR1 SGHVS and CDR2 FNYEAQ. The CDR3 is 15 residues long. V lost 5 bases and J lost 5; bases outside the gene matches: 8. The CDR3 is CASSQRGTRDNEQFF. The CDR3 coding sequence is TGTGCCAGCAGCCAGAGGGGGACTAGGGACAATGAGCAGTTCTTC.

The chain has TRBV19 and TRBJ1-2; weak D call: TRBD1 (6 bases). The length of the CDR3 is 14 residues. The germline V and J ends were trimmed by 7 bases and 4 bases, with 16 bases remaining between them. In germline, CDR1 is LNHDA, CDR2 SQIVND (reference sequence). In DNA form, the CDR3 reads TGTGCCAGTACCCGGGGGGGGCTGAGCTATGGCTACACCTTC. Amino acid sequence: CASTRGGLSYGYTF.

This clone has a handful of counts. The chain carries TRBV28 and TRBJ2-7, with 7 bases that match TRBD2. Losses at the gene ends were 6 bases for V and 2 bases for J; bases not matched to a gene: 7. Germline CDR1 reads MDHEN; CDR2 reads SYDVKM. The CDR3 runs 14 residues. CDR3 in amino acids: CASRGGYSTYEQYF. The CDR3 nucleotides are TGTGCCAGCAGGGGAGGGTATTCAACCTACGAGCAGTACTTC.

This chain joins TRBV5-1 and TRBJ2-7; TRBD2 agrees at 11 bases. This CDR3 comprises 17 residues. Germline CDR1 reads SGHRS; CDR2 reads YFSETQ. With 2 bases clipped from V and 5 bases from J, the junction kept 12 bases outside the gene matches. CDR3 residues: CASSFGPLAGVVNEQYF. The CDR3 DNA sequence: TGCGCCAGCAGCTTCGGACCACTAGCGGGAGTGGTAAACGAGCAGTACTTC.